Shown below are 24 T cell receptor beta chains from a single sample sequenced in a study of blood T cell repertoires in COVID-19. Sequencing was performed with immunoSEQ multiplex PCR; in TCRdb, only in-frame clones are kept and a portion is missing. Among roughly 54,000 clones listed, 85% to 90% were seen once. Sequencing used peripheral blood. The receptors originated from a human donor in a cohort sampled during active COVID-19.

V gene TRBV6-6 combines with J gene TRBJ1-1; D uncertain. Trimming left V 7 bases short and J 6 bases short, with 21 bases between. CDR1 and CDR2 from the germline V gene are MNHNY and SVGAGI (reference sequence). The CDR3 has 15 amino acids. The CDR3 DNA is TGTGCCAGCACCCCGAACACCGGGGTCATCCCTGAAGCTTTCTTT. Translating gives CASTPNTGVIPEAFF.

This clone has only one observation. For the CDR3, the DNA is TGTGCCTGGAACGCGGGGGGTTTGGATACGCAGTATTTT. This sequence encodes CAWNAGGLDTQYF. The gene calls are TRBV30 and TRBJ2-3; 8 bases fit TRBD2. This CDR3 spans 13 amino acids. CDR1 and CDR2 from the germline V gene are GTSNPN and SVGIG (reference sequence). Unmatched junction bases numbered 6, after V lost 4 bases and J lost 6 bases. Filled out from reference TRBV30 and TRBJ2-3, the complete variable domain reads SQTIHQWPATLVQPVGSPLSLECTVEGTSNPNLYWYRQAAGRGLQLLFYSVGIGQISSEVPQNLSASRPQDRQFILSSKKLLLSDSGFYLCAWNAGGLDTQYFGPGTRLTVL.

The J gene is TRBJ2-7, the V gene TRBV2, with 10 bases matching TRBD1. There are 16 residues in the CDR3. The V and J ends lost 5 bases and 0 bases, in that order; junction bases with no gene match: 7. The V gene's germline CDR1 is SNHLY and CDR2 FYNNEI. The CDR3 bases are TGTGCCAGCAGTACTTGGGACAGGGGAGGCTCCTACGAGCAGTACTTC. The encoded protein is CASSTWDRGGSYEQYF. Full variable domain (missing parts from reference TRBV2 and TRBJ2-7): EPEVTQTPSHQVTQMGQEVILRCVPISNHLYFYWYRQILGQKVEFLVSFYNNEISEKSEIFDDQFSVERPDGSNFTLKIRSTKLEDSAMYFCASSTWDRGGSYEQYFGPGTRLTVT.

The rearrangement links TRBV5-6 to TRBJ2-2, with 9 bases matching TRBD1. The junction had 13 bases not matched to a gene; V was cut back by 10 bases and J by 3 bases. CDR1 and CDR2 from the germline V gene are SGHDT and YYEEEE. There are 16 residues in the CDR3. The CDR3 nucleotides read TGTGCCTTCCATGGATTCGACAGGGGGGACACCGGGGAGCTGTTTTTT. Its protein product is CAFHGFDRGDTGELFF.

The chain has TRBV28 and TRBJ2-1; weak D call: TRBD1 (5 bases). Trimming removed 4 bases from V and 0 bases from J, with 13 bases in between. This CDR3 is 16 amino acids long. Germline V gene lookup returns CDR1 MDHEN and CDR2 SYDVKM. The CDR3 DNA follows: TGTGCCAGCAGTTCAACAGGAGAGAGCTCCTACAATGAGCAGTTCTTC. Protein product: CASSSTGESSYNEQFF.

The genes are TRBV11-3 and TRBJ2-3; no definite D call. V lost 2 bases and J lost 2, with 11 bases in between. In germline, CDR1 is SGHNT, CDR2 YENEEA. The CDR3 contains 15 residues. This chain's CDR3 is CASSLSHGATDTQYF. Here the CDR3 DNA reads TGTGCCAGCAGCTTATCCCACGGAGCCACAGATACGCAGTATTTT.

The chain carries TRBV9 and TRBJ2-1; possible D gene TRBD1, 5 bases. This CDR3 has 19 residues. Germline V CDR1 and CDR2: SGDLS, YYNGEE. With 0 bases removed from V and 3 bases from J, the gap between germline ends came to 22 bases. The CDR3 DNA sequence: TGTGCCAGCAGCGTAGCGCCCGTTAGACAGTTCACAGGCTACAATGAGCAGTTCTTC. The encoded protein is CASSVAPVRQFTGYNEQFF.

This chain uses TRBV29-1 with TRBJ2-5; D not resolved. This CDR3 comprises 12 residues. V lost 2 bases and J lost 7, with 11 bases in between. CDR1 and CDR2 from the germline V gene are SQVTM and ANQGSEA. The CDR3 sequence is CSVEYPPGTQYF. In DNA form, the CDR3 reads TGCAGCGTTGAATACCCCCCAGGGACCCAGTACTTC.

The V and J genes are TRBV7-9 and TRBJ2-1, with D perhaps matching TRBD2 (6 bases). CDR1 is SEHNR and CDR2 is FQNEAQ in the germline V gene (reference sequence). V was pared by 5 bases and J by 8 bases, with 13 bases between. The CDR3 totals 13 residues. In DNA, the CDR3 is TGTGCCAGCAGCACCTACGCGGGGCATGAGCAGTTCTTC. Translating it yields CASSTYAGHEQFF.

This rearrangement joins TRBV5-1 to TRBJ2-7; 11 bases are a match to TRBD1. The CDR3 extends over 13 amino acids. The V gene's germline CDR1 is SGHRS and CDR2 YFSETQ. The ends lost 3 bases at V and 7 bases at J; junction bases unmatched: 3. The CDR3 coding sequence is TGCGCCAGCAGCTGGGACAGGGGGAGGGAGCAGTACTTC. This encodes CASSWDRGREQYF.

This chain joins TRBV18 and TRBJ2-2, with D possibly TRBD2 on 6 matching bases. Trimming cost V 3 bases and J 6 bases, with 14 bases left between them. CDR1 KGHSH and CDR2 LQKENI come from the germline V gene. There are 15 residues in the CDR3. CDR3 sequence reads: CASSPQGGRAGELFF. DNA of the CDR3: TGTGCCAGCTCACCGCAGGGAGGACGCGCCGGGGAGCTGTTTTTT.

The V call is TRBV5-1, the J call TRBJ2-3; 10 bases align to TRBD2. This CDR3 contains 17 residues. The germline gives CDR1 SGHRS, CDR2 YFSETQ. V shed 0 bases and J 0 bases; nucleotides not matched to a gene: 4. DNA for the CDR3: TGCGCCAGCAGCTTGGATGGGACTAGCGCGAGCACAGATACGCAGTATTTT. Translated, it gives CASSLDGTSASTDTQYF.

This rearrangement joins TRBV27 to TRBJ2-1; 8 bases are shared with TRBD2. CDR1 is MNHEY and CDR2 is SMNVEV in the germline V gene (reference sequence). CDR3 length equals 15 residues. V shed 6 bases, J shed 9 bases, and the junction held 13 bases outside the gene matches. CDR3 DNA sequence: TGTGCCAGCAGGAGTAGCGGGAAGAGTTTGGGTGAGCAGTTCTTC. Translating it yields CASRSSGKSLGEQFF.

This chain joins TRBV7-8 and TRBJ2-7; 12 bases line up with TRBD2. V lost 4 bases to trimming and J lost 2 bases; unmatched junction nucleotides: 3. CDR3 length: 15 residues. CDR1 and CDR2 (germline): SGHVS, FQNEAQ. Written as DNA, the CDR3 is TGTGCCAGCAGCTCAAGACTAGCGGGGGCCTACGAGCAGTACTTC. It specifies CASSSRLAGAYEQYF.

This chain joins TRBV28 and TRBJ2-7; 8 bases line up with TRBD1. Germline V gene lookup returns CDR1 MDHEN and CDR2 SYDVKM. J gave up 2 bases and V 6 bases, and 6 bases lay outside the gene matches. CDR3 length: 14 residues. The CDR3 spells CASSSVDRAYEQYF. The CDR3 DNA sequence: TGTGCCAGCAGCTCCGTGGACAGGGCCTACGAGCAGTACTTC.

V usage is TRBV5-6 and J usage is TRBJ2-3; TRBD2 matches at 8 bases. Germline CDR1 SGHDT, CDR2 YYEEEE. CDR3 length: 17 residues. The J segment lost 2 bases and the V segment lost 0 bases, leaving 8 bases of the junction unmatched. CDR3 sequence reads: CASSLGVGGALTDTQYF. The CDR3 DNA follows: TGTGCCAGCAGCTTGGGTGTCGGGGGGGCCCTCACAGATACGCAGTATTTT.

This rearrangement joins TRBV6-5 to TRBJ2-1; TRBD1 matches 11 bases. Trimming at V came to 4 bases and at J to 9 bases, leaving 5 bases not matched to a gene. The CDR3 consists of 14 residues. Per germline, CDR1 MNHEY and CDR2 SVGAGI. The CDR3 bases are TGTGCCAGCAGTTGGACCGGGACAGGGGGTGAGCAGTTCTTC. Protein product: CASSWTGTGGEQFF.

This CDR3 is CASGRGAMGYTF. The CDR3 nucleotides read TGTGCCAGCGGGCGGGGCGCTATGGGCTACACCTTC. The V and J genes are TRBV6-5 and TRBJ1-2, with a tentative D call TRBD1 (5 bases). This CDR3 comprises 12 residues. The germline gives CDR1 MNHEY, CDR2 SVGAGI. V gave up 8 bases and J gave up 8 bases, with 15 bases separating them.

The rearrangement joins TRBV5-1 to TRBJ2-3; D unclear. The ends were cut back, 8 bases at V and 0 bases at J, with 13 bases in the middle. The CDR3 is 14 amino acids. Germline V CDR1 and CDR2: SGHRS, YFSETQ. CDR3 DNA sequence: TGCGCCAGTACCGGTGGGCCTAGCACAGATACGCAGTATTTT. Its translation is CASTGGPSTDTQYF.

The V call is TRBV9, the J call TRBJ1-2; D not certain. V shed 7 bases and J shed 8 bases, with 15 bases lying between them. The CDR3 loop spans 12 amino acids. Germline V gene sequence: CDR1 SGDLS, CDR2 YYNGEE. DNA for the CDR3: TGTGCCAGCGGGGAGGGAGTAGGCGGCTACACCTTC. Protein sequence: CASGEGVGGYTF.

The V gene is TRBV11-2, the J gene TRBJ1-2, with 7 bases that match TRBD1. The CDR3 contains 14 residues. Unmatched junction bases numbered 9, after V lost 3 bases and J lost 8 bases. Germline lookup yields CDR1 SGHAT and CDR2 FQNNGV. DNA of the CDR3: TGTGCCAGCAGCTTTCGACAGGGATCAAGAGGCTACACCTTC. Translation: CASSFRQGSRGYTF.

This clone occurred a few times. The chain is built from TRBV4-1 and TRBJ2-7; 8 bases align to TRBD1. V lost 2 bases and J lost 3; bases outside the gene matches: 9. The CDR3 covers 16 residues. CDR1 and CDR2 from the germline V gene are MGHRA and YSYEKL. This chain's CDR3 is CASSQRATGDFYEQYF. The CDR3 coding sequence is TGCGCCAGCAGCCAAAGAGCGACAGGGGATTTCTACGAGCAGTACTTC.

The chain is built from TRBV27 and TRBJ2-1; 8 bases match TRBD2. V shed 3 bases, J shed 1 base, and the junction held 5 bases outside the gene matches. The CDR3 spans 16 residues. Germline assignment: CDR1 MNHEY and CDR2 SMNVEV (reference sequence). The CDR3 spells CASSFSGSGSYNEQFF. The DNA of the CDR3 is TGTGCCAGCAGTTTCAGCGGGAGTGGTTCCTACAATGAGCAGTTCTTC.

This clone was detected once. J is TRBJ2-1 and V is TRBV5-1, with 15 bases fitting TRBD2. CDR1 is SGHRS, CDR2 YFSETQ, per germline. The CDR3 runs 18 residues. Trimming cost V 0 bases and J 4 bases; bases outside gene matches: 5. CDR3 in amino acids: CASSLGTSGRGAYNEQFF. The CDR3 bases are TGCGCCAGCAGCTTGGGGACTAGCGGGAGGGGGGCTTACAATGAGCAGTTCTTC.